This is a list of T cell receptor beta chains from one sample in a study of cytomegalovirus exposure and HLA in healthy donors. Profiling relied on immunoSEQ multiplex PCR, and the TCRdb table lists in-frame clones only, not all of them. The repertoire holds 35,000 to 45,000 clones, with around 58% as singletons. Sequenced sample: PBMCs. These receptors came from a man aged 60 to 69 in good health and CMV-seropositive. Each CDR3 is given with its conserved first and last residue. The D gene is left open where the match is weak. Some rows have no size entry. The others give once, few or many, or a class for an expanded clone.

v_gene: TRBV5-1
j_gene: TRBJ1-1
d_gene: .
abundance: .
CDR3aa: CASSQARGAALTTEAFF
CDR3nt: TGCGCCAGCAGCCAGGCCAGGGGCGCAGCGTTGACCACTGAAGCTTTCTTT

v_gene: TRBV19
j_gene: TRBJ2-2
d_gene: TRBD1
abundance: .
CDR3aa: CASSPPDRGWAGELFF
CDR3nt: TGTGCCAGTAGTCCCCCAGACAGGGGATGGGCCGGGGAGCTGTTTTTT

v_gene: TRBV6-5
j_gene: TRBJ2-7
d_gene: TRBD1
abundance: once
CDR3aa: CASSRTGDEQYF
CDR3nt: TGTGCCAGCAGTAGAACAGGGGACGAGCAGTACTTC

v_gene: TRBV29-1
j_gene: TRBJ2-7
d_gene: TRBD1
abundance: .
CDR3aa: CSVEGGTGGPYEQYF
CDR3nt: TGCAGCGTTGAAGGGGGGACAGGGGGCCCCTACGAGCAGTACTTC

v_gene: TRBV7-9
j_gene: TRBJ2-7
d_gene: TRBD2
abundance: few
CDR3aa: CASSLSTRTSGRSEQYF
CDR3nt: TGTGCCAGCAGCTTATCCACCCGGACTAGCGGGAGATCGGAGCAGTACTTC

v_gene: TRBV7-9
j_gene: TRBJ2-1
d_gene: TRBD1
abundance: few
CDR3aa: CASSFTGANEQFF
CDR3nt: TGTGCCAGCAGCTTTACAGGGGCCAATGAGCAGTTCTTC

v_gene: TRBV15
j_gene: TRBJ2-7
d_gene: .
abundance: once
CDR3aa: CATSPGFEHEQYF
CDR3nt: TGTGCCACCAGCCCAGGGTTCGAACACGAGCAGTACTTC

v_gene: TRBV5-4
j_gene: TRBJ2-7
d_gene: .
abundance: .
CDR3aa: CASSGGGQSSYEQYF
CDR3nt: TGTGCCAGCAGCGGAGGGGGCCAGAGCTCCTACGAGCAGTACTTC

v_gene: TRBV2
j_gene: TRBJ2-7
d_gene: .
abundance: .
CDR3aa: CASLAPNYEQYF
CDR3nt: TGTGCCAGCTTAGCACCCAACTACGAGCAGTACTTC

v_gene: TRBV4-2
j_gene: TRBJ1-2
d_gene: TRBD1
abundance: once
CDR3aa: CASSQDLNSGGRNGYTF
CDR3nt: TGTGCCAGCAGCCAAGATCTAAACTCAGGGGGGAGGAATGGCTACACCTTC

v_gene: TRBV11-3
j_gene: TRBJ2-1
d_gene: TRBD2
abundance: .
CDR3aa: CASSFGAGLAGGWSYNEQFF
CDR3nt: TGTGCCAGCAGCTTTGGGGCGGGACTAGCGGGAGGGTGGTCCTACAATGAGCAGTTCTTC

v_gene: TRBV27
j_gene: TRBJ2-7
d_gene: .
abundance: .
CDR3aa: CASSLSVSYEQYF
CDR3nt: TGTGCCAGCAGTTTATCTGTATCCTACGAGCAGTACTTC

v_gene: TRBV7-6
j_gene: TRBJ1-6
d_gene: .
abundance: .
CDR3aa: CASSLFSQNNSPLHF
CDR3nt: TGTGCCAGCAGCTTATTTTCACAGAATAATTCACCCCTCCACTTT

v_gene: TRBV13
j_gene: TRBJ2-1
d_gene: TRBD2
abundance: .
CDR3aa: CASSVSGSGGNEQFF
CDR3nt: TGTGCCAGCAGTGTTAGCGGGAGTGGGGGTAATGAGCAGTTCTTC